The 30 T cell receptor beta chains listed next were all sequenced from one sample in a study of memory CD8 T cells in hepatitis C reinfection. Regarding time point: peak reinfection, 3 to 8 weeks after reinfection detection. The sorted cells went straight to TCR sequencing with no prior in vitro expansion. Assay: immunoSEQ multiplex PCR; the TCRdb copy retains only in-frame clones and omits some. The sample records 35,000 to 50,000 clones, 70% to 90% being singletons. Sequenced: naive CD8+ T cells sorted from blood. Receptors were obtained from a man younger than 30 with hepatitis C virus infection.

The chain joins TRBV19 to TRBJ1-5; D possibly corresponds to TRBD1 (6 bases). The CDR3 is made up of 15 amino acids. Trimming cost V 1 base and J 5 bases, with 12 bases left between them. The germline CDR1 and CDR2 sequences are LNHDA and SQIVND (reference sequence). The CDR3 is CASSIAGRGDQPQHF. The DNA for the CDR3 is TGTGCCAGTAGTATAGCTGGCAGGGGTGATCAGCCCCAGCATTTT.

The rearrangement uses TRBV11-3 and TRBJ2-3; TRBD2 matches at 10 bases. V lost 5 bases and J lost 2; bases outside the gene matches: 4. The CDR3 has 15 amino acids. Germline lookup yields CDR1 SGHNT and CDR2 YENEEA. The CDR3 region is CASSPSGGNTDTQYF. The CDR3 DNA sequence: TGTGCCAGCAGCCCTAGCGGGGGTAACACAGATACGCAGTATTTT.

The gene calls are TRBV27 and TRBJ1-6; D unclear. CDR3 length: 16 residues. Per the germline V gene, CDR1 is MNHEY and CDR2 is SMNVEV (reference sequence). V lost 0 bases to trimming and J lost 3 bases, with 9 bases between them. The CDR3 here is CASSLSGRGYNSPLHF. In DNA, the CDR3 is TGTGCCAGCAGTTTATCGGGGAGAGGCTATAATTCACCCCTCCACTTT.

This chain joins TRBV4-1 and TRBJ1-6; 9 bases fit TRBD1. The CDR3 covers 14 residues. Per germline, CDR1 MGHRA and CDR2 YSYEKL. The V and J ends lost 3 bases and 6 bases, in that order; junction bases with no gene match: 0. As DNA, the CDR3 is TGCGCCAGCAGCCAGACAGGGGGTAATTCACCCCTCCACTTT. Residues: CASSQTGGNSPLHF.

The genes are TRBV21-1 and TRBJ2-3; TRBD1 reflects the table's D call only, with no check against the DNA. TRBV21-1 is a recognized pseudogene. This CDR3 has 16 amino acids. DNA of the CDR3: TGTGCCAGCAGCAAAGCGCACAGACCAAGCACAGATACGCAGTATTTT. Its protein is CASSKAHRPSTDTQYF.

This chain joins TRBV12-5 and TRBJ2-3; 10 nucleotides line up with TRBD2. After removal of 7 bases from V and 2 bases from J, the junction contained 6 bases not matched to a gene. The CDR3 consists of 15 residues. Germline lookup yields CDR1 LGHNT and CDR2 FRNRAP. The CDR3 DNA reads TGTGCTAGTGCCCTGAGCGGGGGGGACACAGATACGCAGTATTTT. It encodes CASALSGGDTDTQYF.

This rearrangement joins TRBV4-3 to TRBJ1-3; D is perhaps TRBD1 (5 bases). Germline V gene sequence: CDR1 LGHNA, CDR2 YSLEER. The CDR3 totals 15 residues. Trimming removed 4 bases from V and 7 bases from J, with 17 bases in between. CDR3 protein: CASSLRAVGGNTIYF. CDR3 bases: TGCGCCAGCAGCCTCAGAGCGGTTGGGGGGAACACCATATATTTT.

V is TRBV13 and J is TRBJ1-1; 7 positions agree with TRBD1. Trimming at V came to 4 bases and at J to 8 bases, leaving 4 bases not matched to a gene. The CDR3 runs to 12 residues. The germline V gene has CDR1 PRHDT and CDR2 FYEKMQ (reference sequence). CDR3 sequence (DNA): TGTGCCAGCAGCTGGACGGACAGGGAAGCTTTCTTT. This gives the protein CASSWTDREAFF.

Only one count was recorded for this clone. J is TRBJ1-5 and V is TRBV27; D possibly corresponds to TRBD1 (6 bases). The CDR3 spans 15 residues. CDR1 MNHEY and CDR2 SMNVEV come from the germline V gene (reference sequence). The V end lost 5 bases, the J end lost 3 bases, and 14 bases lay between the germline ends. DNA of the CDR3: TGTGCCAGCAGTCCCCTTACAGGGTACAATCAGCCCCAGCATTTT. Amino acid sequence: CASSPLTGYNQPQHF.

This clone was detected only once. The chain is built from TRBV9 and TRBJ2-5; 7 bases map to TRBD2. Germline V lookup: CDR1 SGDLS, CDR2 YYNGEE. The CDR3 runs 15 residues. The V and J ends lost 2 bases and 1 base, in that order; junction bases with no gene match: 5. CDR3 DNA sequence: TGTGCCAGCAGCGTTGAGGGGACTATCCAAGAGACCCAGTACTTC. This translates into CASSVEGTIQETQYF.

This clone was detected only a few times. V usage is TRBV6-1 and J usage is TRBJ2-7; TRBD1 agrees at 8 bases. This CDR3 is built from 15 residues. Germline trimming cut 5 bases from V and 6 bases from J; bases unmatched to any gene: 12. The V gene's germline CDR1 is MNHNS and CDR2 SASEGT. In DNA form, the CDR3 reads TGTGCCAGCAGTCGTCCAGGGGGCGCCCCTGGCGAGCAGTACGTC. It is translated as CASSRPGGAPGEQYV.

A single count supports this clone. Written as DNA, the CDR3 is TGTGCCAGCAGTTTACTAGCGGGGGCACAAGAGACCCAGTACTTC. It yields the protein CASSLLAGAQETQYF. The J gene is TRBJ2-5, the V gene TRBV27; 10 nucleotides match TRBD2. V shed 2 bases, J shed 2 bases, and the junction held 2 bases outside the gene matches. The CDR3 totals 15 residues. CDR1 and CDR2 (germline): MNHEY, SMNVEV (reference sequence).

This clone came up a few times. V gene TRBV6-4 combines with J gene TRBJ1-1, with a tentative D call TRBD1 (6 bases). V lost 2 bases to trimming and J lost 5 bases, with 9 bases between them. This CDR3 is built from 13 residues. CDR1 is MRHNA and CDR2 is SNTAGT in the germline V gene. This CDR3 reads CASSDHTGTEAFF. CDR3 in DNA: TGTGCCAGCAGTGACCATACAGGGACTGAAGCTTTCTTT.

This chain's CDR3 is CSVERIEDTEAFF. CDR3 coding DNA: TGCAGCGTTGAACGAATTGAGGACACTGAAGCTTTCTTT. This chain links TRBV29-1 with TRBJ1-1; D unclear. Trimming cost V 2 bases and J 3 bases, with 10 bases left between them. This CDR3 spans 13 amino acids. From germline, CDR1 is SQVTM and CDR2 ANQGSEA.

This sequence joins TRBV6-6 and TRBJ1-1; 9 nucleotides line up with TRBD1. The V gene's germline CDR1 is MNHNY and CDR2 SVGAGI (reference sequence). The CDR3 contains 14 residues. J was trimmed by 5 bases and V by 4 bases; bases with no gene match: 5. The CDR3 DNA reads as TGTGCCAGCAGTTCCTGGACAGGGGAGACTGAAGCTTTCTTT. Its translation is CASSSWTGETEAFF.

The chain joins TRBV5-6 to TRBJ1-4; D is possibly TRBD1 (6 bases). Trimming pared 0 bases from V and 7 bases from J, leaving 10 bases between. The CDR3 consists of 14 residues. CDR1 and CDR2 (germline): SGHDT, YYEEEE. The DNA of the CDR3 is TGTGCCAGCAGCTTGGGCGGGGGGCCTGAAAAACTGTTTTTT. Amino acid sequence: CASSLGGGPEKLFF.

The rearrangement joins TRBV9 to TRBJ1-1, with a tentative D call TRBD1 (5 bases). The V gene's germline CDR1 is SGDLS and CDR2 YYNGEE. Trimming removed 7 bases from V and 5 bases from J, with 15 bases in between. There are 13 residues in the CDR3. The CDR3 region has the DNA TGTGCCAGCGGGGAAGGGGCAGGGACTGAAGCTTTCTTT. Encoded protein: CASGEGAGTEAFF.

The chain carries TRBV19 and TRBJ2-4; a possible D gene is TRBD2 (6 bases). CDR1 LNHDA and CDR2 SQIVND come from the germline V gene (reference sequence). The CDR3 covers 16 residues. Trimming cost V 3 bases and J 0 bases, with 12 bases left between them. CDR3 nucleotides: TGTGCCAGTAGTATCTGGGGGGACCTAGCCAAAAACATTCAGTACTTC. It yields the protein CASSIWGDLAKNIQYF.

The chain is built from TRBV10-3 and TRBJ2-7, with D unclear. Trimming shortened V by 2 bases and J by 3 bases, and 5 bases separated the two germline ends. In germline, CDR1 is ENHRY, CDR2 SYGVKD. This CDR3 region has 12 residues. The CDR3 spells CAISETDYEQYV. In DNA form, the CDR3 reads TGTGCCATCAGTGAGACCGACTACGAGCAGTACGTC.

The chain recombines TRBV5-5 with TRBJ1-1, with 12 bases matching TRBD1. The CDR3 loop spans 17 amino acids. The J segment lost 5 bases and the V segment lost 3 bases, leaving 11 bases of the junction unmatched. Germline-derived CDR1 and CDR2 are SGHKS and YYEKEE (reference sequence). The CDR3 loop reads CASSSGQGAYRITEAFF. The CDR3 DNA sequence: TGTGCCAGCAGCTCGGGACAGGGGGCATATAGAATTACTGAAGCTTTCTTT.

The gene calls are TRBV7-9 and TRBJ1-2, with D tentatively TRBD1 (5 bases). CDR1 and CDR2 from the germline V gene are SEHNR and FQNEAQ (reference sequence). Trimming shortened V by 5 bases and J by 5 bases, and 18 bases separated the two germline ends. The CDR3 consists of 15 residues. CDR3 region: CASSPGQGSSYGYTF. The CDR3 coding sequence is TGTGCCAGCAGCCCGGGCCAGGGATCATCGTATGGCTACACCTTC.

The chain is built from TRBV4-2 and TRBJ2-2; no clear D. This CDR3 has 14 residues. The germline CDR1 and CDR2 sequences are LGHNA and YNFKEQ. Trimming took off 4 bases at V and 3 bases at J, with 9 bases between the two ends. The DNA of the CDR3 is TGTGCCAGCAGCCCCCTGAGTGACACCGGGGAGCTGTTTTTT. It codes for CASSPLSDTGELFF.

This rearrangement joins TRBV2 to TRBJ2-7, with D possibly TRBD1 on 5 matching bases. There are 14 residues in the CDR3. CDR1 and CDR2 from the germline V gene are SNHLY and FYNNEI. V was cut by 8 bases and J by 0 bases, with 14 bases left in between. For the CDR3, the DNA is TGTGCCAGCTGCTCAGGGCCCTACTCCTACGAGCAGTACTTC. Its protein is CASCSGPYSYEQYF.

This chain connects TRBV27 to TRBJ2-1; weak D call: TRBD1 (6 bases). Per germline, CDR1 MNHEY and CDR2 SMNVEV (reference sequence). The CDR3 has 17 residues. The V and J ends lost 6 bases and 4 bases respectively, with 22 bases between them. CDR3 loop: CASSPTDATGRYNEQFF. The CDR3 region has the DNA TGTGCCAGCAGCCCCACCGACGCGACAGGAAGATACAATGAGCAGTTCTTC.

This chain links TRBV15 with TRBJ2-5; TRBD1 is a possible D gene (7 bases). In germline, CDR1 is LNHNV, CDR2 YYDKDF (reference sequence). V lost 2 bases and J 2 bases, leaving 21 bases between the germline ends. The CDR3 runs to 18 residues. The CDR3 loop reads CATSRQTGVSGYQETQYF. The DNA of the CDR3 is TGTGCCACCAGCAGACAAACAGGGGTTAGCGGATATCAAGAGACCCAGTACTTC.

As concerns this clone: A read error may account for a junction end that differs from germline. The sample has other DNA sequences that encode this CDR3 too. The chain combines TRBV6-5 with TRBJ2-1; 10 bases align to TRBD1. This CDR3 is built from 16 residues. Looked up from germline, CDR1 is MNHEY and CDR2 is SVGAGI. The CDR3 reads CASSYSRDRGNNEQFF. As DNA, the CDR3 is TGTGCTAGCAGTTACTCCCGGGACAGGGGCAACAATGAGCAGTTCTTC.

V usage is TRBV6-5 and J usage is TRBJ2-7; 13 positions agree with TRBD2. The CDR3 is 15 amino acids. V shed 4 bases and J 2 bases; nucleotides not matched to a gene: 2. Germline V gives CDR1 MNHEY, CDR2 SVGAGI. The CDR3 DNA reads TGTGCCAGCAGTTCGGGACTAGCGGGGACCTACGAGCAGTACGTC. Translating it yields CASSSGLAGTYEQYV.

The chain employs TRBV7-2 and TRBJ2-2, with TRBD2 matching over 7 bases. The V gene end was trimmed by 1 base and the J gene end by 6 bases; junction bases not matched to a gene: 8. The germline gives CDR1 SGHTA, CDR2 FQGNSA. CDR3 length equals 16 residues. The CDR3, as DNA: TGTGCCAGCAGCTTAGGAGGGCTAGCGGTTCCCGGGGAGCTGTTTTTT. Its protein product is CASSLGGLAVPGELFF. Full variable domain (remainder filled in from reference TRBV7-2 and TRBJ2-2): GAGVSQSPSNKVTEKGKDVELRCDPISGHTALYWYRQSLGQGLEFLIYFQGNSAPDKSGLPSDRFSAERTGGSVSTLTIQRTQQEDSAVYLCASSLGGLAVPGELFFGEGSRLTVL.

The chain carries TRBV7-3 and TRBJ2-3, with 8 bases that match TRBD2. CDR3 length: 15 residues. The V gene end was trimmed by 2 bases and the J gene end by 3 bases; junction bases not matched to a gene: 4. The V gene's germline CDR1 is SGHTA and CDR2 FQGTGA. The CDR3 protein is CASSLETGGTDTQYF. CDR3 nucleotides: TGTGCCAGCAGCTTAGAGACGGGAGGGACAGATACGCAGTATTTT.

CDR3 coding DNA: TGCGCCAGCAGCGAGGGTCCCTACGAGCAGTACTTC. This translates into CASSEGPYEQYF. The rearrangement uses TRBV5-1 and TRBJ2-7, with D perhaps TRBD2 (5 bases). The germline V gene encodes CDR1 SGHRS and CDR2 YFSETQ. The CDR3 runs to 12 residues. V was cut by 4 bases and J by 2 bases, with 7 bases left in between.